This TCR beta chain was sequenced during a study of neurological immune-mediated disorders. Findings and limits, study-wide: The greatest TCR clonal expansion appeared in HTLV-1-associated myelopathy and the smallest, falling below healthy controls, in multiple sclerosis.

Between the trimmed V and J ends, which lost 6 bases and 6 bases, there was a span of 9 bases. From germline, CDR1 is ENHRY and CDR2 SYGVKD. This CDR3 has 13 amino acids. The making of cDNA relied on 5'RACE with 10-nucleotide random UMIs. Each CDR3 protein gets one entry after TCRdb re-called the 5' RACE reads with MiXCR. The sample records under 90,000 distinct CDR3 sequences, approximately 10% being singletons. The time point was: longitudinal time-point 1 (baseline). Among the participants, healthy controls were blood bank volunteers in Maryland, USA. 2 million unsorted PBMCs were stored in RNAlater at -80 °C before RNA extraction. This clonotype is medium-sized (0.01 to 0.1%) within its sample. The antigen is not known.

The specimen sequenced was PBMCs. This clonotype was obtained from a man aged 30 to 45 in good health. The rearrangement uses TRBV10-3 and TRBJ1-6, with a possible D match to TRBD1 (5 bases). Here the CDR3 DNA reads TGTGCCATCAGGATGGGACCTAATTCACCCCTCCACTTT. This encodes CAIRMGPNSPLHF.